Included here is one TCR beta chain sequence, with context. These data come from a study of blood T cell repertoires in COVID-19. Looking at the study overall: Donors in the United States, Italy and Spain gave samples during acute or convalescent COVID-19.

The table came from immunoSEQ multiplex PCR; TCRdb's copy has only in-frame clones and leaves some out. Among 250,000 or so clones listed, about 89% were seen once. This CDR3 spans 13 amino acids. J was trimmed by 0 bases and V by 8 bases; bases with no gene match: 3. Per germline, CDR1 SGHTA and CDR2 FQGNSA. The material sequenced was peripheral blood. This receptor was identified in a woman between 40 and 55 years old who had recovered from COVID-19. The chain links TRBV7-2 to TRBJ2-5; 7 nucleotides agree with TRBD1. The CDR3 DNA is TGTGCCAGCGCACAGGGGTACCAAGAGACCCAGTACTTC. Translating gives CASAQGYQETQYF.